This T cell receptor beta chain was sequenced in a study of T-cell memory formation after mild COVID-19. Study-level information: Clusters of TCRs were largely donor specific. Study-level results: Contracting CD4+ clones sat mainly in CM and EM; CD8+ in EMRA. CD4/CD8 balance held among clones contracting day 15 to 85, and later expanders leaned CD4+.

About this clonotype itself: The antigen remains unidentified.

MiXCR was run by TCRdb on the 5' RACE reads, yielding one entry per CDR3 protein. Among under 600,000 distinct CDR3 sequences listed, about a fifth were seen once. CDR1 and CDR2 from the germline V gene are SGHRS and YFSETQ. Trimming removed 2 bases at V and 5 bases at J, with 11 bases between. The CDR3 runs to 13 residues. The chain uses TRBV5-1 and TRBJ2-7; D tentatively reads TRBD1 or TRBD2 (5 bases each). What was sequenced was PBMCs or a T cell subset sorted from them (not recorded which). The receptor's source is an adult woman who had mild COVID-19 (a few samples of this study predate the infection). Cell type and time point are not known. This CDR3 reads CASSFGGYDEQYF. CDR3 bases: TGCGCCAGCAGCTTTGGGGGATATGACGAGCAGTACTTC.